This entry features one TCR beta chain sequence. The record originates from a study of blood T cell repertoires in COVID-19. Study information: T cells, B-cell-depleted T cells, or PBMCs supplied cDNA or gDNA.

Original data processing: Scientists estimated how many nucleated cells there were by amplifying reference gene primers. Generated by immunoSEQ multiplex PCR, the TCRdb table keeps only in-frame clones and is missing some. Clone size and the V and J calls come from that table; the DNA yielded D and trimming. The sample holds fewer than 250,000 clones, about 82% seen once. Before being deemed recovered, Cohort 3 donors had two negative PCRs, clearance, or symptom resolution. Sequencing was performed on PBMCs or T cells enriched from blood (not recorded which). The receptor's source is a woman aged 50 to 60 who had recovered from COVID-19.

CDR3 nucleotide sequence: TGTGCCAGCAGCTTGACAGGGGGGCAGTACGAGACCCAGTACTTC. Amino acids: CASSLTGGQYETQYF. The rearrangement uses TRBV7-3 and TRBJ2-5; 9 nucleotides match TRBD1. This CDR3 has 15 amino acids. V gave up 3 bases and J gave up 5 bases; unmatched junction bases: 7. Germline loops: CDR1 SGHTA, CDR2 FQGTGA.